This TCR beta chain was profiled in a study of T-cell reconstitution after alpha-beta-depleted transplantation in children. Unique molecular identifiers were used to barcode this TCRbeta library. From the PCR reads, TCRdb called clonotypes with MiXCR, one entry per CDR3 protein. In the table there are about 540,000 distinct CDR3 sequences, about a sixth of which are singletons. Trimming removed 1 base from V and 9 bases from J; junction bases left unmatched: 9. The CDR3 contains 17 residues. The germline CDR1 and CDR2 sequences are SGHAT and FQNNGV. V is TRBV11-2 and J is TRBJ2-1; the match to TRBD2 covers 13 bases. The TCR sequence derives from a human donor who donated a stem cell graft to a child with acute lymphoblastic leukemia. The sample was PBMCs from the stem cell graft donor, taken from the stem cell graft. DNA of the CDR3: TGTGCCAGCAGCTTAGTAGGGACTAGCGGGATTCTCGCTGAGCAGTTCTTC. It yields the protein CASSLVGTSGILAEQFF. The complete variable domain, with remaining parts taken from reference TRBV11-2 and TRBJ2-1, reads EAGVAQSPRYKIIEKRQSVAFWCNPISGHATLYWYQQILGQGPKLLIQFQNNGVVDDSQLPKDRFSAERLKGVDSTLKIQPAKLEDSAVYLCASSLVGTSGILAEQFFGPGTRLTVL.